This TCR beta chain is drawn from a study of graft-versus-host responses after intestinal transplantation. Study information: Recipients got multivisceral, liver-intestinal, or isolated intestinal transplants. Every one of the recipients received anti-thymocyte globulin induction and afterwards took tacrolimus and steroids for roughly 3 years.

Findings and caveats of the study: GvH clones turned up in recipient marrow; some had shown up first in ileum or blood.

The assay was immunoSEQ multiplex PCR, and TCRdb's table has in-frame clones only and misses some. The profile shows tens of thousands of clones, around 90% of them singletons. Of note for this clone: Its specificity is not known.

Looked up from germline, CDR1 is LNHNV and CDR2 is YYDKDF (reference sequence). Unmatched junction bases numbered 6, after V lost 1 base and J lost 0 bases. The CDR3 spans 17 residues. The clonotype was recovered from a human donor who received an intestinal transplant. The rearrangement uses TRBV15 and TRBJ2-3; TRBD1 aligns across 8 bases. The material was unstimulated CD8+ T cells sorted from spleen or lymph node cells, obtained before intestinal transplant. The CDR3 loop reads CATSRATGAPSTDTQYF. In DNA, the CDR3 is TGTGCCACCAGCAGAGCGACAGGGGCACCCAGCACAGATACGCAGTATTTT.